The present TCR beta chain was sequenced within a study of CD8 T cells in Susac syndrome. Overall study findings and caveats: The study conceded that its TCR sequencing and HLA analysis involved relatively few individuals.

The sequenced target, TCR beta, came from blood CD8+ and CD4+ T cells. The RNA input was roughly 0.5 to 1 ug, and it was reverse transcribed with random hexamers. TCRdb ran MiXCR on the immunoSEQ multiplex PCR reads and lists one entry per CDR3 protein. In the table there are some 200,000 distinct CDR3 sequences, over 75% of which are singletons. As regards this clonotype: Its antigen is undetermined.

The receptor was isolated from a human donor with Susac syndrome. Sequencing was carried out using CD4+ T cells from PBMCs.

CDR3 sequence: CASSRGTGGLEQYF. CDR3 nucleotides: TGTGCCAGTAGTAGGGGGACAGGGGGGCTCGAGCAGTACTTC. The chain carries TRBV11-2 and TRBJ2-7; 11 nucleotides match TRBD1. Germline CDR1 and CDR2: SGHAT and FQNNGV. The CDR3 has 14 residues. Losses at the gene ends were 9 bases for V and 6 bases for J; bases not matched to a gene: 10.